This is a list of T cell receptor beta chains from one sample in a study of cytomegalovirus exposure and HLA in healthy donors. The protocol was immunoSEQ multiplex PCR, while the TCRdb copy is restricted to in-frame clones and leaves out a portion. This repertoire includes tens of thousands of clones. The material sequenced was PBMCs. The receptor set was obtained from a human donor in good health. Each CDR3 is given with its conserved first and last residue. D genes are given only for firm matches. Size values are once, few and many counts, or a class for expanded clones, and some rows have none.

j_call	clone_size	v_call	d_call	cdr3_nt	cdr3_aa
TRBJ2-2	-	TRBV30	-	TGTGCCTGGAGTCCTTTAGGGGAGCTGTTTTTT	CAWSPLGELFF
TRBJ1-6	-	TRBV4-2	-	TGTGCCAGCAGCCAGGGACGGGAGGTTTCACCCCTCCACTTT	CASSQGREVSPLHF
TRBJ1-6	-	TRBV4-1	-	TGCGCCAGCAGCCAAGATGGCGTGGGGGGCTCCTATAATTCACCCCTCCACTTT	CASSQDGVGGSYNSPLHF
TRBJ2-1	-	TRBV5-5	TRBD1	TGTGCCAGTTTTCACAGGGGGTCGCACAATGAGCAGTTCTTC	CASFHRGSHNEQFF
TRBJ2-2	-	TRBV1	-	TGCACCAGCAGCCAATTCCCCGGACAGGGGTCTTCCACCGGGGAGCTGTTTTTT	CTSSQFPGQGSSTGELFF
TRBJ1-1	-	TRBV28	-	TGTGCCAGCAGCCCGACAGGACGGGACACTGAAGCTTTCTTT	CASSPTGRDTEAFF
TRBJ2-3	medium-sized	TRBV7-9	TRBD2	TGTGCCAGCAGTGGGACTACCACGGGAGGATCCACAGATACGCAGTATTTT	CASSGTTTGGSTDTQYF
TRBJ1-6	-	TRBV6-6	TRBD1	TGTGCCAGCAGAACCTGGACAGGGAATGGTAATTCACCCCTACACTTT	CASRTWTGNGNSPLHF
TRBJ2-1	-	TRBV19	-	TGTGCCAGTAGTATCCGGGTTGGGGAGCAGTTCTTC	CASSIRVGEQFF
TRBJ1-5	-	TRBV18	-	TGTGCCAGCTCACCTGGGGCAGGGACAAATCAGCCCCAGCATTTT	CASSPGAGTNQPQHF
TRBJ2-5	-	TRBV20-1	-	TGCAGTGCTAGAGACGTGGAGACCCAGTACTTC	CSARDVETQYF
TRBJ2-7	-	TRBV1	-	TGCACCAGCAGCCCAATGGGGGCGAGGGGGACAGGGGGCTACGAGCAGTACTTC	CTSSPMGARGTGGYEQYF
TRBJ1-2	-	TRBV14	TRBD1	TGTGCCAGCAGCCAGGCCGGGACAGGGTATGGTTCCACCTTC	CASSQAGTGYGSTF
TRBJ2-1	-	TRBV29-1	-	TGCAGCGTTGCGCGCTCCTACAATGAGCAGTTCTTC	CSVARSYNEQFF
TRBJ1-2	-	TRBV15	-	TGTGCCACCAGCAGAGGCGGGGGATCTAACTATGGCTACACCTTC	CATSRGGGSNYGYTF
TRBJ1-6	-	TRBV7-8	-	TGTGCCAGCAGCTTAGAAAGGGGGTCGACACCCCTCCACTTT	CASSLERGSTPLHF
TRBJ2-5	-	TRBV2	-	TGTGCCAGCAGTGAAACTCTAGCCGACGAGACCCAGTACTTC	CASSETLADETQYF
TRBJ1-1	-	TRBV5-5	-	TGTGCCAGCAGCATACGATCGACATGGGACACTGAAGCTTTCTTT	CASSIRSTWDTEAFF
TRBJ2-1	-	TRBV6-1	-	TGTGCCAGCGTGGTGCGGGGGCCGGACAATGAGCAGTTCTTC	CASVVRGPDNEQFF
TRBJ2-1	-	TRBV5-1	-	TGCGCCAGCAGCTTGGGACAGGTGGACAATGAGCAGTTCTTC	CASSLGQVDNEQFF
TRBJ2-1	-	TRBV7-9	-	TGTGCCAGCAGCTTAGCGCTGGGGGCCCTTTACAATGAGCAGTTCTTC	CASSLALGALYNEQFF
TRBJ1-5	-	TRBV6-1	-	TGTGCCAGCAGTGAACTTGCAGGGGGCAATCAGCCCCAGCATTTT	CASSELAGGNQPQHF
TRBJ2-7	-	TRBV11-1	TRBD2	TGTGCCAGCGAGCCTAGCGGGGGGATCGACGAGCAGTACTTC	CASEPSGGIDEQYF
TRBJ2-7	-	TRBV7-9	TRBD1	TGTGCCAGCAGCTTGTGGACAGGGGACTACGAGCAGTACTTC	CASSLWTGDYEQYF
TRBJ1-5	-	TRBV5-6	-	TGTGCCAGCAGCTTGGGAGGTGGGACTCAGAATAGCAATCAGCCCCAGCATTTT	CASSLGGGTQNSNQPQHF
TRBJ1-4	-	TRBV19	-	TGTGCCAGTAGCCCGTCAGGGGCCGTTAATGAAAAACTGTTTTTT	CASSPSGAVNEKLFF
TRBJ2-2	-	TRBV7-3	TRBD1	TGTGCCAGCAGCCAGGGGCCAGGGGGCACCGGGGAGCTGTTTTTT	CASSQGPGGTGELFF